These T cell receptor beta chains were read from a single sample in a study of T cell responses to AZD1222 COVID-19 vaccine. Here immunoSEQ multiplex PCR was the method, and the copy in TCRdb shows in-frame clones only, minus some. The sample lists about 140,000 clones; 80% to 95% were seen once. Here the sequenced sample was peripheral blood, taken 28 days after the second AZD1222 dose. The receptors were sampled from an adult who received the AZD1222 COVID-19 vaccine. Each CDR3 is given with its conserved first and last residue. The D gene is left open where the match is weak. Size values are once, few and many counts, or a class for expanded clones, and some rows have none.

cdr3_aa cdr3_nt clone_size d_call v_call cdr3_length j_call
CASSQDGNQPQHF TGTGCCAGCAGCCAAGACGGAAATCAGCCCCAGCATTTT - - TRBV4-2 13 TRBJ1-5
CASSLKSWSVGTGGYEQYF TGTGCCAGCAGCTTAAAATCTTGGAGTGTGGGGACAGGGGGCTACGAGCAGTACTTC - TRBD1 TRBV7-8 19 TRBJ2-7
CASSRDYSYEQYF TGTGCCAGCAGCCGGGACTACTCCTACGAGCAGTACTTC - TRBD2 TRBV9 13 TRBJ2-7
CASSFGTSGISYNEQFF TGCGCCAGCAGCTTCGGGACTAGCGGGATCTCCTACAATGAGCAGTTCTTC - TRBD2 TRBV5-1 17 TRBJ2-1
CASSYPLDQPQHF TGTGCCAGCAGTTACCCTCTAGATCAGCCCCAGCATTTT - - TRBV6-6 13 TRBJ1-5
CSASSGNQPQHF TGCAGTGCTAGTTCCGGGAATCAGCCCCAGCATTTT - - TRBV20-1 12 TRBJ1-5
CASSPYRPGTALYEQYF TGTGCCAGCTCACCATATCGACCCGGGACAGCTCTCTACGAGCAGTACTTC - TRBD1 TRBV18 17 TRBJ2-7
CASSSIGAAEAFF TGTGCCAGCAGCTCTATCGGGGCGGCTGAAGCTTTCTTT - - TRBV7-9 13 TRBJ1-1
CASSQGGGALYGYTF TGTGCCAGCAGCCAGGGCGGTGGGGCTCTCTATGGCTACACCTTC - - TRBV3-1/TRBV3-2 15 TRBJ1-2
CASSLQGRAFF TGTGCCAGCAGTTTACAGGGACGGGCTTTCTTT - - TRBV12-3/TRBV12-4 11 TRBJ1-1
CASSIVGGLSSYNEQFF TGTGCCAGTAGTATAGTCGGGGGCCTGAGCTCCTACAATGAGCAGTTCTTC - - TRBV19 17 TRBJ2-1
CASSVKGRAEAFF TGTGCCAGCAGCGTAAAGGGGCGCGCTGAAGCTTTCTTT - - TRBV9 13 TRBJ1-1
CASSSLAGASDTQYF TGTGCCAGTAGTTCGCTAGCGGGAGCATCAGATACGCAGTATTTT - TRBD2 TRBV19 15 TRBJ2-3
CASSFGQGSQETQYF TGCGCCAGCAGCTTCGGACAGGGTAGCCAAGAGACCCAGTACTTC - TRBD1 TRBV5-1 15 TRBJ2-5
CASTLGGSLYEQYF TGTGCCAGCACCCTGGGTGGGTCGCTCTACGAGCAGTACTTC - - TRBV28 14 TRBJ2-7
CASSDRQGPGNTIYF TGTGCCAGCAGTGACCGGCAGGGCCCTGGAAACACCATATATTTT once - TRBV6-1 15 TRBJ1-3
CASSLQGAGYEQYF TGTGCCAGCAGCCTACAGGGGGCGGGATACGAGCAGTACTTC - TRBD1 TRBV11-1 14 TRBJ2-7
CASSSRGAMGQYEQYF TGTGCCAGCAGCTCAAGGGGGGCCATGGGGCAATACGAGCAGTACTTC - - TRBV7-9 16 TRBJ2-7
CASSEKASEGGEKLFF TGTGCCAGCAGTGAAAAGGCGTCGGAAGGGGGTGAAAAACTGTTTTTT - - TRBV6-1 16 TRBJ1-4
CASSQVGHRGRETQYF TGCGCCAGCAGCCAAGTAGGACACCGAGGCCGGGAGACCCAGTACTTC - - TRBV4-1 16 TRBJ2-5
CSARENTEAFF TGCAGTGCCCGCGAGAACACTGAAGCTTTCTTT - - TRBV20-1 11 TRBJ1-1
CSASGGRGNTEAFF TGCAGTGCTAGTGGGGGCAGGGGGAACACTGAAGCTTTCTTT - - TRBV20-1 14 TRBJ1-1
CASSPSWTGYEQYF TGTGCCAGCAGCCCGAGTTGGACAGGCTACGAGCAGTACTTC few TRBD1 TRBV7-9 14 TRBJ2-7
CASSPQGYNSPLHF TGTGCCAGCTCACCACAGGGATATAATTCACCCCTCCACTTT - - TRBV18 14 TRBJ1-6
CASSEGWGTNQPQHF TGTGCCAGCAGTGAGGGATGGGGGACCAATCAGCCCCAGCATTTT - - TRBV2 15 TRBJ1-5
CASTPGGGYGYTF TGTGCCAGCACCCCAGGGGGCGGCTATGGCTACACCTTC - TRBD1 TRBV6-5 13 TRBJ1-2
CAISATGTTTGELFF TGTGCCATCAGTGCTACCGGGACCACCACCGGGGAGCTGTTTTTT - - TRBV10-3 15 TRBJ2-2
CASSLDSPREQYF TGTGCCAGCAGCCTGGACTCGCCGAGGGAGCAGTACTTC - - TRBV9 13 TRBJ2-7
CASPPPGTPRPTEAFF TGTGCCAGCCCTCCCCCCGGGACGCCGAGGCCCACTGAAGCTTTCTTT - - TRBV28 16 TRBJ1-1
CAISDGLAGAYEQYF TGTGCCATCAGCGACGGACTAGCGGGAGCCTACGAGCAGTACTTC - TRBD2 TRBV10-3 15 TRBJ2-7
CASSLWGAGDNQPQHF TGTGCCAGCAGCCTTTGGGGGGCCGGGGACAATCAGCCCCAGCATTTT - - TRBV5-5 16 TRBJ1-5
CASRTRSYTGELFF TGTGCCAGTAGAACGAGGTCGTACACCGGGGAGCTGTTTTTT - - TRBV19 14 TRBJ2-2
CASSSIGGNTDTQYF TGTGCCAGCAGTTCAATCGGGGGGAACACAGATACGCAGTATTTT - TRBD2 TRBV28 15 TRBJ2-3
CASRLWGSSYNEQFF TGTGCCAGCAGATTATGGGGGAGTTCCTACAATGAGCAGTTCTTC - - TRBV7-4 15 TRBJ2-1
CATSLRWMTF TGTGCCACCTCCCTTAGGTGGATGACCTTC - - TRBV12-3/TRBV12-4 10 TRBJ1-2
CASQQGTYNEQFF TGTGCCAGCCAGCAGGGGACCTACAATGAGCAGTTCTTC - - TRBV2 13 TRBJ2-1
CASSEVRGDEQYF TGTGCCAGCAGTGAGGTCAGGGGAGACGAGCAGTACTTC once - TRBV6-1 13 TRBJ2-7
CASSFRYRGENTEAFF TGTGCCAGCAGCTTTCGTTATCGGGGGGAGAACACTGAAGCTTTCTTT - - TRBV5-6 16 TRBJ1-1
CASRVRGGNIQYF TGTGCCAGCAGGGTAAGGGGGGGGAACATTCAGTACTTC - - TRBV27 13 TRBJ2-4